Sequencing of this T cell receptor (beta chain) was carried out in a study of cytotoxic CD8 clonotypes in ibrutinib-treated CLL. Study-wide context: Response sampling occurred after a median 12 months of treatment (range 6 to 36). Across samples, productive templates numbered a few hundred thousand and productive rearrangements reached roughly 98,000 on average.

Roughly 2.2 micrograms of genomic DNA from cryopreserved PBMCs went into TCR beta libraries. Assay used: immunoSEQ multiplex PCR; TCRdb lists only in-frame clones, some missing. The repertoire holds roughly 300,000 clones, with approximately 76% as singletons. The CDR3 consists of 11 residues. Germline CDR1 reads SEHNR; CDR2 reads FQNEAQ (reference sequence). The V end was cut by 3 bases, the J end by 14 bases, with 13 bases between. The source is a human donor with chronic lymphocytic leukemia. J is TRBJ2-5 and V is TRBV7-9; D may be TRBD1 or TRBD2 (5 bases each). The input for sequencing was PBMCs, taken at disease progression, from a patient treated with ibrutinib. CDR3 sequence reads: CASSLSGLLYF. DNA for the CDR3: TGTGCCAGCAGCTTGTCGGGGCTTCTTTACTTC.